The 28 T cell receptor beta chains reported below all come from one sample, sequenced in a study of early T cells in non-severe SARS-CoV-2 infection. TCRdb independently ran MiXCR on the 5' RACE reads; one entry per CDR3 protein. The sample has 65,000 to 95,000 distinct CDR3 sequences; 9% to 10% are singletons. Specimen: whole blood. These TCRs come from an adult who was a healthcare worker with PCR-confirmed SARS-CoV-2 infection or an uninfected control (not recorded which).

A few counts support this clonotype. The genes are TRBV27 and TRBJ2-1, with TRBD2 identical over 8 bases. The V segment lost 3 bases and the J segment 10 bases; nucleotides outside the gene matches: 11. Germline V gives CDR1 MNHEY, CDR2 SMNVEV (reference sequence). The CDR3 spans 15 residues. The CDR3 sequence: CASSFSGVFRSEQFF. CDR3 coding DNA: TGTGCCAGCAGTTTTAGCGGGGTATTTAGGTCGGAGCAGTTCTTC.

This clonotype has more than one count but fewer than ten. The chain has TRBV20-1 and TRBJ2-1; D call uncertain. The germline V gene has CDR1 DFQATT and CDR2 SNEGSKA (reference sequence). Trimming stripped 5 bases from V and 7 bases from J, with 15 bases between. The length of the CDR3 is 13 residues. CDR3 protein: CSAPSVLTNEQFF. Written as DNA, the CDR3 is TGCAGTGCTCCAAGCGTCCTTACTAATGAGCAGTTCTTC.

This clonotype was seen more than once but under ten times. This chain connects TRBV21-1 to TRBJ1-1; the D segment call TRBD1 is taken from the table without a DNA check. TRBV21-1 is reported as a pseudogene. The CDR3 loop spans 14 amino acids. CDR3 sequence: CASTLDRGDTEAFF. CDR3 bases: TGTGCCAGCACCCTGGACAGGGGGGACACTGAAGCTTTCTTT.

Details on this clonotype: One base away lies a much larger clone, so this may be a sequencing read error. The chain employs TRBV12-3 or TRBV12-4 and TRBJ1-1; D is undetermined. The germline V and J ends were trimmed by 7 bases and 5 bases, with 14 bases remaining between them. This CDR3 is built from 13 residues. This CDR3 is CASNLAYRTEAFF. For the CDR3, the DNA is TGTGCCAGCAACCTGGCCTATCGGACTGAAGCTTTCTTT.

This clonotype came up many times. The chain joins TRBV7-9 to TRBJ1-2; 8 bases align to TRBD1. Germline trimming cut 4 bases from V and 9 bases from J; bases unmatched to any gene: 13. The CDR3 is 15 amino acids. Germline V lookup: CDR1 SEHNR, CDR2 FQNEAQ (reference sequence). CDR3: CASSWGTGQGRSYTF. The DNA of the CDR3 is TGTGCCAGCAGCTGGGGGACCGGACAGGGAAGGAGCTACACCTTC.

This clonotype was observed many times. The CDR3 loop reads CASQLAGVGSETQYF. The CDR3 coding sequence is TGTGCCAGCCAACTAGCGGGAGTTGGTAGCGAGACCCAGTACTTC. The V gene is TRBV6-5, the J gene TRBJ2-5; the match to TRBD2 covers 11 bases. The CDR3 is made up of 15 amino acids. With V trimmed by 8 bases and J by 5 bases, 10 bases remained unmatched. Germline V gives CDR1 MNHEY, CDR2 SVGAGI.

Written as DNA, the CDR3 is TGTGCCAGCGTATCCTCCGCCTACGAGCAGTACTTC. Encoded protein: CASVSSAYEQYF. The chain combines TRBV3-1 with TRBJ2-7; no clear D gene. Deletions cut 8 bases from V and 2 bases from J, with 10 bases between. Germline V gives CDR1 LGHDT, CDR2 YNNKEL (reference sequence). The CDR3 length is 12 residues.

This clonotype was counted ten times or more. The CDR3 is CASSQGSGAANTGELFF. The CDR3 nucleotides read TGTGCCAGCAGCCAAGGAAGTGGTGCGGCGAACACCGGGGAGCTGTTTTTT. V is TRBV3-1 and J is TRBJ2-2, with D unresolved. This CDR3 contains 17 residues. Trimming removed 1 base at V and 0 bases at J, with 12 bases between. Per the germline V gene, CDR1 is LGHDT and CDR2 is YNNKEL (reference sequence).

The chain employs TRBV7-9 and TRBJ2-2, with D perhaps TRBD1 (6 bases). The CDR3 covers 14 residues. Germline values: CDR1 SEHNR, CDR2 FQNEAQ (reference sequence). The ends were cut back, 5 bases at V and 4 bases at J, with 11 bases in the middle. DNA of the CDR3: TGTGCCAGCAGCACGGACAGTCTCACCGGGGAGCTGTTTTTT. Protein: CASSTDSLTGELFF.

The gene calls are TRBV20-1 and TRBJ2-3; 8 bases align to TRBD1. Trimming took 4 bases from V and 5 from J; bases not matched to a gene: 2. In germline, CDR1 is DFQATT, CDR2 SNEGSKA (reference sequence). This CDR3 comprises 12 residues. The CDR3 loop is CSATGGRDTQYF. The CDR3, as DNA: TGCAGTGCTACAGGGGGCAGAGATACGCAGTATTTT.

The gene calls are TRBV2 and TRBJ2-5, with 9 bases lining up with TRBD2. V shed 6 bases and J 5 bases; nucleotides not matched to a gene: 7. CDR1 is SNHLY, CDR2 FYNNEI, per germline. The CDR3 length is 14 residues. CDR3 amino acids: CASSLAGVFETQYF. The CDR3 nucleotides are TGTGCCAGCAGCTTAGCGGGAGTATTCGAGACCCAGTACTTC.

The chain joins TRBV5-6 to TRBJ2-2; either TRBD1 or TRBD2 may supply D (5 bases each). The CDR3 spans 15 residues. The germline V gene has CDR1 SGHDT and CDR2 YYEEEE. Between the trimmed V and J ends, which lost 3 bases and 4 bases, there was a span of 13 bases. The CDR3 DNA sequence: TGTGCCAGCAGCTCCGTCGGGGCTCTCACCGGGGAGCTGTTTTTT. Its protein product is CASSSVGALTGELFF.

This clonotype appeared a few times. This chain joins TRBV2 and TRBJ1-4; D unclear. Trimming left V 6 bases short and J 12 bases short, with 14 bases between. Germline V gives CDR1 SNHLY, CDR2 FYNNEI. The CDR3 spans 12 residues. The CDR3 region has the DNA TGTGCCAGCAGCCTAAAGGGAGTTGAACTGTTTTTT. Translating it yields CASSLKGVELFF.

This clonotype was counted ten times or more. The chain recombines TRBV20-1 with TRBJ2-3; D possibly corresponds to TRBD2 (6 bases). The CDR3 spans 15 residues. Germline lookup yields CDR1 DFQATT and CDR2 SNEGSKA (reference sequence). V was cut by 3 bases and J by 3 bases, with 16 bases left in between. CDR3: CSARAPGSWTDTQYF. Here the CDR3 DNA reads TGCAGTGCTAGGGCCCCCGGGAGTTGGACAGATACGCAGTATTTT.

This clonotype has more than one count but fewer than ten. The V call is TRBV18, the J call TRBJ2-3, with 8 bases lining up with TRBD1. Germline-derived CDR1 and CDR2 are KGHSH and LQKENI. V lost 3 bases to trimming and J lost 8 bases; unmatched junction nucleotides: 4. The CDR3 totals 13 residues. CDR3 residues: CASSPDRAATQYF. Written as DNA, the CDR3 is TGTGCCAGCTCACCGGACAGGGCCGCTACGCAGTATTTT.

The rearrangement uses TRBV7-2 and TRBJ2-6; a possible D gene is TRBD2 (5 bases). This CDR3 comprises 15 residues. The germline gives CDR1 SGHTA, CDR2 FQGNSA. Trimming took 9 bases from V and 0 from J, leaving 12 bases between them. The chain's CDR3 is CASKAEYSGANVLTF. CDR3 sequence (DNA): TGTGCCAGTAAAGCGGAATACTCTGGGGCCAACGTCCTGACTTTC.

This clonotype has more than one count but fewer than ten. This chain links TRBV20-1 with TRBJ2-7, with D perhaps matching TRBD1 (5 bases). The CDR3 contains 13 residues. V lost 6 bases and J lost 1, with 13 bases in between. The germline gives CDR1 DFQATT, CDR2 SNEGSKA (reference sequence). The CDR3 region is CSARAQPSYEQYF. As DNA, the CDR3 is TGCAGTGCCAGGGCGCAACCTTCCTACGAGCAGTACTTC.

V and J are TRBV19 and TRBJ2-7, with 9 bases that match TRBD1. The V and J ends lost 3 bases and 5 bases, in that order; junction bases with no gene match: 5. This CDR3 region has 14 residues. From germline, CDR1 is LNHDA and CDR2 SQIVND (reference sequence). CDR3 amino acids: CASSISGTGNEQYF. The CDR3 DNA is TGTGCCAGTAGTATCTCCGGGACAGGGAACGAGCAGTACTTC.

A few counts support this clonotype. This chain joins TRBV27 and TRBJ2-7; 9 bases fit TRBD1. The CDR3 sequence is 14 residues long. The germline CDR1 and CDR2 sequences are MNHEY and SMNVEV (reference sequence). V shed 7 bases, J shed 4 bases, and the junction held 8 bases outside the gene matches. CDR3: CASTRGQGVYEQYF. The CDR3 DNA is TGTGCCAGCACCCGGGGACAGGGAGTATACGAGCAGTACTTC.

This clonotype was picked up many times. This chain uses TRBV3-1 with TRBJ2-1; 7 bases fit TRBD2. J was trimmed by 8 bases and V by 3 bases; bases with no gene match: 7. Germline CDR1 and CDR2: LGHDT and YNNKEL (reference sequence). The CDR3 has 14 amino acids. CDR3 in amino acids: CASSQGGGVYEQFF. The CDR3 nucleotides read TGTGCCAGCAGCCAGGGGGGAGGGGTCTATGAGCAGTTCTTC.

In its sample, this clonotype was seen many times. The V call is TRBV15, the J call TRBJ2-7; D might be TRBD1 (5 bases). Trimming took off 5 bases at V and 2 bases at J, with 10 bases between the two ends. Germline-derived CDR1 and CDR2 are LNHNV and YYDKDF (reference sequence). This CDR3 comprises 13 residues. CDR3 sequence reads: CATSQGTPYEQYF. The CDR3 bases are TGTGCCACCAGCCAGGGAACCCCCTACGAGCAGTACTTC.

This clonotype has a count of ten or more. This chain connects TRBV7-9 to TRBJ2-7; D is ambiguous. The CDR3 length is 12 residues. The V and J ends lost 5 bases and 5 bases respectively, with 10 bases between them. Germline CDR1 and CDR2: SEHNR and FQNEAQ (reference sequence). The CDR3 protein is CASSPMGHEQYF. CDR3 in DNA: TGTGCCAGCAGCCCCATGGGCCACGAGCAGTACTTC.

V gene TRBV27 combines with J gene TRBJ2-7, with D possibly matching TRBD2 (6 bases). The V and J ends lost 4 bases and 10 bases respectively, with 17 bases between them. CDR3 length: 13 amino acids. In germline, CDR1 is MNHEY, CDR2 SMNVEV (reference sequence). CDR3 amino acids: CASSSSGTPEQYF. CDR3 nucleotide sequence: TGTGCCAGCAGTTCCTCCGGGACTCCCGAACAGTACTTC.

The CDR3 is CASSLYGEQYF. CDR3 nucleotides: TGTGCCAGCAGTTTATACGGCGAGCAGTACTTC. This chain uses TRBV2 with TRBJ2-7, with D uncertain. CDR3 length: 11 amino acids. V lost 5 bases to trimming and J lost 6 bases, with 8 bases between them. Per germline, CDR1 SNHLY and CDR2 FYNNEI. The entire variable domain, with the rest obtained from reference TRBV2 and TRBJ2-7, is as follows: EPEVTQTPSHQVTQMGQEVILRCVPISNHLYFYWYRQILGQKVEFLVSFYNNEISEKSEIFDDQFSVERPDGSNFTLKIRSTKLEDSAMYFCASSLYGEQYFGPGTRLTVT.

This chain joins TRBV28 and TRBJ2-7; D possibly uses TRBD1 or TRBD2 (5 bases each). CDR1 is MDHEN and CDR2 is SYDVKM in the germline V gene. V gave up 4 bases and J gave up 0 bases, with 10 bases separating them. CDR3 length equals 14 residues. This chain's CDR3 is CASSSPGHSYEQYF. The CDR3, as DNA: TGTGCCAGCAGTTCTCCGGGGCACTCCTACGAGCAGTACTTC.

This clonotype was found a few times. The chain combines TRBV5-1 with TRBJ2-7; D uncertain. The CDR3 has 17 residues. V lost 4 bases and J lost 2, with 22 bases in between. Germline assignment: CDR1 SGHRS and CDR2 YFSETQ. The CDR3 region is CASSPYLDSPGPYEQYF. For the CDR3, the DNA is TGCGCCAGCAGCCCCTACCTCGACTCCCCCGGCCCCTACGAGCAGTACTTC.

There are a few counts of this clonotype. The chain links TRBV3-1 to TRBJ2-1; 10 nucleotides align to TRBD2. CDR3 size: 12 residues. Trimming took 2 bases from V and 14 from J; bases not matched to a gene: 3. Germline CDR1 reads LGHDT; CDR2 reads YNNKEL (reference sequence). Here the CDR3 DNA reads TGTGCCAGCAGCCAAACTAGCGGGGAAGAGTTCTTC. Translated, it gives CASSQTSGEEFF.

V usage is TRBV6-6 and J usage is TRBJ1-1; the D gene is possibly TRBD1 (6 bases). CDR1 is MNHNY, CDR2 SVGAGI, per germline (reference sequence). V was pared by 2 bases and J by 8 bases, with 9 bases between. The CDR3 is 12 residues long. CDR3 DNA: TGTGCCAGCAGTTACAAACAGGGAGAAGCTTTCTTT. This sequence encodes CASSYKQGEAFF.